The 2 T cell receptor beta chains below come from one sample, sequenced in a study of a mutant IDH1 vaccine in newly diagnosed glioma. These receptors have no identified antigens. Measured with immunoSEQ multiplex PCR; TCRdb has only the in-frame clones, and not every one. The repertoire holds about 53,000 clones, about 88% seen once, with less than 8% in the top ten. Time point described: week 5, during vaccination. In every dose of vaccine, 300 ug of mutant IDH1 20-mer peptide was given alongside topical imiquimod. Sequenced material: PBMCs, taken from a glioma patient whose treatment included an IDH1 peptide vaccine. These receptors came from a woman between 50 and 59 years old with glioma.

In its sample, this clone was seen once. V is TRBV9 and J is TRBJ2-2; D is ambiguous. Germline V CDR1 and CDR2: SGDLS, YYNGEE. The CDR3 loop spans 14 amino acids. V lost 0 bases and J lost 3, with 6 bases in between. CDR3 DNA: TGTGCCAGCAGCGTAGAGGGATACACCGGGGAGCTGTTTTTT. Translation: CASSVEGYTGELFF.

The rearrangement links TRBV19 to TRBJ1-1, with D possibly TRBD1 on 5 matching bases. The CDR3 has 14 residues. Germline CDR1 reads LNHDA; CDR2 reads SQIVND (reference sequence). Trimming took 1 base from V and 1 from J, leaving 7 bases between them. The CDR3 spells CASSIGTSNTEAFF. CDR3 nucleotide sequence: TGTGCCAGTAGTATAGGGACATCGAACACTGAAGCTTTCTTT. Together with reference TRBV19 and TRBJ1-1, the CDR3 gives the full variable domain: DGGITQSPKYLFRKEGQNVTLSCEQNLNHDAMYWYRQDPGQGLRLIYYSQIVNDFQKGDIAEGYSVSREKKESFPLTVTSAQKNPTAFYLCASSIGTSNTEAFFGQGTRLTVV.